The next 30 T cell receptor beta chains were all read from a single sample in a study of technical replicates of blood from several donors. Clones were read by immunoSEQ multiplex PCR, and TCRdb kept only the in-frame ones, dropping some. Among over 65,000 clones listed, approximately 96% were seen once. The sample taken for sequencing was T cells isolated from PBMCs. The receptors stem from a human donor in good health.

The rearrangement uses TRBV27 and TRBJ1-5, with a weak D call TRBD1 (5 bases). The V and J ends lost 6 bases and 6 bases respectively, with 12 bases between them. This CDR3 has 13 amino acids. Germline V gives CDR1 MNHEY, CDR2 SMNVEV (reference sequence). As DNA, the CDR3 is TGTGCCAGCAGGGCGGGACGGGGTCAGCCCCAGCATTTT. Encoded protein: CASRAGRGQPQHF.

V usage is TRBV28 and J usage is TRBJ1-1; D gene unclear. The CDR3 runs to 12 residues. CDR1 is MDHEN and CDR2 is SYDVKM in the germline V gene. The V gene lost 7 bases and the J gene lost 2 bases, with 8 bases spanning the gap. The CDR3 DNA follows: TGTGCCAGCACTCTAACTAACACTGAAGCTTTCTTT. Encoded protein: CASTLTNTEAFF.

V usage is TRBV5-1 and J usage is TRBJ1-6; D is possibly TRBD1 (5 bases). CDR3 size: 12 residues. V was pared by 0 bases and J by 14 bases, with 9 bases between. Germline V gene sequence: CDR1 SGHRS, CDR2 YFSETQ. Here the CDR3 reads CASSLDGASLHF. The CDR3 nucleotides read TGCGCCAGCAGCTTGGATGGGGCGTCCCTCCACTTT.

The chain employs TRBV9 and TRBJ2-2; perhaps TRBD1 as D (6 bases). Germline CDR1 and CDR2: SGDLS and YYNGEE. There are 16 residues in the CDR3. Trimming shortened V by 1 base and J by 0 bases, and 10 bases separated the two germline ends. The CDR3, as DNA: TGTGCCAGCAGCGTATGGGGACATTCGAACACCGGGGAGCTGTTTTTT. Translated, it gives CASSVWGHSNTGELFF.

This clone was recorded once. The rearrangement joins TRBV7-9 to TRBJ2-1, with D maybe TRBD2 (6 bases). The V and J ends lost 7 bases and 12 bases respectively, with 16 bases between them. Germline values: CDR1 SEHNR, CDR2 FQNEAQ (reference sequence). The CDR3 has 12 amino acids. The CDR3 coding sequence is TGTGCCAGCAACGTACGTGGGGGGTCGCAGTTCTTC. Its protein product is CASNVRGGSQFF.

V is TRBV4-1 and J is TRBJ1-1, with D unclear. Trimming took off 8 bases at V and 4 bases at J, with 23 bases between the two ends. The germline gives CDR1 MGHRA, CDR2 YSYEKL. The length of the CDR3 is 16 residues. The CDR3 here is CASLFFWGADVTEAFF. DNA of the CDR3: TGCGCCAGCTTATTTTTTTGGGGAGCGGATGTCACTGAAGCTTTCTTT.

V usage is TRBV27 and J usage is TRBJ1-5; D ambiguous. Germline assignment: CDR1 MNHEY and CDR2 SMNVEV (reference sequence). This CDR3 comprises 14 residues. With 6 bases removed from V and 7 bases from J, the gap between germline ends came to 16 bases. In DNA form, the CDR3 reads TGTGCCAGCAGAATGCGGGGTGAGGGCCAGCCCCAGCATTTT. Its protein product is CASRMRGEGQPQHF.

The V and J genes are TRBV6-1 and TRBJ2-3, with 9 bases lining up with TRBD1. V gave up 7 bases and J gave up 2 bases; unmatched junction bases: 7. The CDR3 is made up of 15 amino acids. Germline V lookup: CDR1 MNHNS, CDR2 SASEGT. Here the CDR3 reads CASIRQGDLTDTQYF. The CDR3, as DNA: TGTGCCAGCATAAGACAGGGGGATCTCACAGATACGCAGTATTTT.

The count of this clone is one. The J gene is TRBJ2-7, the V gene TRBV7-8, with a weak D call TRBD1 (5 bases). This CDR3 region has 14 residues. The ends were cut back, 4 bases at V and 0 bases at J, with 10 bases in the middle. Germline lookup yields CDR1 SGHVS and CDR2 FQNEAQ. The CDR3 nucleotides read TGTGCCAGCAGCTGGGGCTTGAGCTCCTACGAGCAGTACTTC. It yields the protein CASSWGLSSYEQYF.

This chain joins TRBV6-5 and TRBJ1-1; perhaps TRBD1 as D (5 bases). The V gene's germline CDR1 is MNHEY and CDR2 SVGAGI. Trimming took off 6 bases at V and 8 bases at J, with 10 bases between the two ends. CDR3 length: 11 amino acids. CDR3 sequence reads: CASRDSREAFF. CDR3 DNA: TGTGCCAGCAGAGACAGCCGAGAAGCTTTCTTT.

The chain recombines TRBV18 with TRBJ2-3, with D unclear. The V end was cut by 5 bases, the J end by 2 bases, with 17 bases between. The CDR3 covers 16 residues. Germline CDR1 reads KGHSH; CDR2 reads LQKENI. The CDR3, as DNA: TGTGCCAGCTCATATCTCCTACCCCATAACACAGATACGCAGTATTTT. Its translation: CASSYLLPHNTDTQYF.

Here the CDR3 reads CASRDREEEKLFF. Written as DNA, the CDR3 is TGTGCCAGTAGGGACAGGGAAGAAGAAAAACTGTTTTTT. The rearrangement joins TRBV19 to TRBJ1-4; TRBD1 aligns across 8 bases. In germline, CDR1 is LNHDA, CDR2 SQIVND (reference sequence). Trimming took 6 bases from V and 8 from J; bases not matched to a gene: 5. The CDR3 has 13 amino acids.

The chain recombines TRBV19 with TRBJ1-5; 7 bases align to TRBD1. J gave up 3 bases and V 7 bases, and 12 bases lay outside the gene matches. This CDR3 has 16 amino acids. CDR1 and CDR2 from the germline V gene are LNHDA and SQIVND (reference sequence). CDR3 in DNA: TGTGCCAGTATAAAGGGGGCGTGGGAGGCCAATCAGCCCCAGCATTTT. Its protein product is CASIKGAWEANQPQHF.

V gene TRBV11-2 combines with J gene TRBJ2-1, with 12 bases that match TRBD2. The CDR3 has 18 amino acids. Germline lookup yields CDR1 SGHAT and CDR2 FQNNGV. V was clipped by 3 bases and J by 1 base; unmatched bases: 7. The CDR3 DNA reads TGTGCCAGCAGCTTGAGGCTAGCGGGAGGGCAGTCCTACAATGAGCAGTTCTTC. Translation gives CASSLRLAGGQSYNEQFF.

In this sample, this clone turned up once. This chain uses TRBV6-4 with TRBJ2-2; the match to TRBD2 covers 7 bases. The CDR3 sequence is 14 residues long. V trimming: 5 bases; J trimming: 7 bases; junction bases outside the gene matches: 7. Germline V gene lookup returns CDR1 MRHNA and CDR2 SNTAGT. The CDR3 region has the DNA TGTGCCAGCAGTAATAGCGGGCTCGACGGGGAGCTGTTTTTT. Translated: CASSNSGLDGELFF.

The chain recombines TRBV28 with TRBJ2-2; TRBD2 matches 8 bases. Germline V lookup: CDR1 MDHEN, CDR2 SYDVKM. There are 15 residues in the CDR3. Trimming removed 3 bases from V and 3 bases from J; junction bases left unmatched: 3. The CDR3 loop reads CASSFTSGHTGELFF. As DNA, the CDR3 is TGTGCCAGCAGTTTTACTAGCGGACACACCGGGGAGCTGTTTTTT. The entire variable domain, with the rest obtained from reference TRBV28 and TRBJ2-2, is as follows: DVKVTQSSRYLVKRTGEKVFLECVQDMDHENMFWYRQDPGLGLRLIYFSYDVKMKEKGDIPEGYSVSREKKERFSLILESASTNQTSMYLCASSFTSGHTGELFFGEGSRLTVL.

This sequence joins TRBV19 and TRBJ1-6, with D maybe TRBD1 (6 bases). Trimming removed 1 base from V and 1 base from J, with 11 bases in between. The CDR3 has 17 amino acids. The V gene's germline CDR1 is LNHDA and CDR2 SQIVND (reference sequence). The CDR3 region is CASSIAGARSYNSPLHF. As DNA, the CDR3 is TGTGCCAGTAGTATAGCAGGGGCACGATCCTATAATTCACCCCTCCACTTT.

The chain couples TRBV5-1 to TRBJ2-6, with D tentatively TRBD2 (5 bases). V shed 4 bases and J shed 1 base, with 15 bases lying between them. Per germline, CDR1 SGHRS and CDR2 YFSETQ. This CDR3 has 17 residues. The CDR3 bases are TGCGCCAGCAGCAAAGGACTCCTTAGTTCTGGGGCCAACGTCCTGACTTTC. Translation: CASSKGLLSSGANVLTF.

V and J are TRBV7-9 and TRBJ1-2; D possibly corresponds to TRBD1 (5 bases). V was pared by 1 base and J by 5 bases, with 14 bases between. The CDR3 totals 15 residues. Per the germline V gene, CDR1 is SEHNR and CDR2 is FQNEAQ (reference sequence). In DNA, the CDR3 is TGTGCCAGCAGCTTAGTAGGCAGGGAGGTGTATGGCTACACCTTC. This encodes CASSLVGREVYGYTF. The whole variable domain, filled in from reference TRBV7-9 and TRBJ1-2, reads DTGVSQNPRHKITKRGQNVTFRCDPISEHNRLYWYRQTLGQGPEFLTYFQNEAQLEKSRLLSDRFSAERPKGSFSTLEIQRTEQGDSAMYLCASSLVGREVYGYTFGSGTRLTVV.

The sample holds one count of this clone. The chain links TRBV7-9 to TRBJ1-5, with D unresolved. The germline V gene encodes CDR1 SEHNR and CDR2 FQNEAQ (reference sequence). The CDR3 is 16 residues long. Trimming took 1 base from V and 3 from J, leaving 13 bases between them. As DNA, the CDR3 is TGTGCCAGCAGCTTAGAGGCAGAGGCCTTCAATCAGCCCCAGCATTTT. It codes for CASSLEAEAFNQPQHF.

This rearrangement joins TRBV2 to TRBJ1-1, with 7 bases identical to TRBD1. CDR3 length: 20 amino acids. Germline V CDR1 and CDR2: SNHLY, FYNNEI. Unmatched junction bases numbered 28, after V lost 4 bases and J lost 8 bases. The CDR3 region is CASSVVRLRGTDQRGREAFF. The DNA for the CDR3 is TGTGCCAGCAGTGTTGTTAGGTTGAGAGGGACAGACCAGCGGGGGAGGGAAGCTTTCTTT.

This chain joins TRBV6-1 and TRBJ1-5; 8 positions match TRBD1. This CDR3 contains 16 residues. The trim removed 4 bases at V and 5 bases at J, leaving 10 bases unmatched. Germline lookup yields CDR1 MNHNS and CDR2 SASEGT. The CDR3 region is CASSAHSGQGYQPQHF. The CDR3 nucleotides read TGTGCCAGCAGTGCACATTCAGGACAGGGCTATCAGCCCCAGCATTTT.

J is TRBJ1-4 and V is TRBV5-1; TRBD1 is a possible D gene (5 bases). The V end lost 6 bases, the J end lost 7 bases, and 13 bases lay between the germline ends. The CDR3 length is 13 residues. The germline V gene encodes CDR1 SGHRS and CDR2 YFSETQ. CDR3 protein: CASNSGRGEKLFF. The CDR3 bases are TGCGCCAGCAACTCAGGGAGGGGTGAAAAACTGTTTTTT.

This chain links TRBV20-1 with TRBJ2-1; D unresolved. The CDR3 loop spans 11 amino acids. Germline V gene lookup returns CDR1 DFQATT and CDR2 SNEGSKA (reference sequence). The germline V and J ends were trimmed by 3 bases and 9 bases, with 9 bases remaining between them. In DNA, the CDR3 is TGCAGTGCTAGGCGAGTCGCTGAGCAGTTCTTC. Translation gives CSARRVAEQFF.

CDR3 sequence (DNA): TGTGCCAGCAGCTTAAGTTTCGCTAGCGGAGATACGCAGTATTTT. This gives the protein CASSLSFASGDTQYF. The chain couples TRBV7-3 to TRBJ2-3; 7 nucleotides agree with TRBD2. Germline loops: CDR1 SGHTA, CDR2 FQGTGA. The CDR3 has 15 amino acids. J lost 5 bases, V lost 1 base, and 6 bases had no gene match.

The chain has TRBV10-3 and TRBJ1-3; 8 positions match TRBD1. This CDR3 contains 15 residues. Trimming removed 6 bases from V and 4 bases from J; junction bases left unmatched: 8. The germline V gene encodes CDR1 ENHRY and CDR2 SYGVKD. Here the CDR3 reads CAISYGQGKGNTIYF. CDR3 coding DNA: TGTGCCATCAGCTACGGACAGGGCAAAGGAAACACCATATATTTT.

This clone was seen once. The genes are TRBV30 and TRBJ1-1; D possibly corresponds to TRBD1 (5 bases). Germline assignment: CDR1 GTSNPN and CDR2 SVGIG (reference sequence). The CDR3 is made up of 13 amino acids. Between the trimmed V and J ends, which lost 3 bases and 1 base, there was a span of 9 bases. The CDR3 region is CAWRGVPNTEAFF. CDR3 coding DNA: TGTGCCTGGAGAGGGGTCCCGAACACTGAAGCTTTCTTT. Supplemented by reference TRBV30 and TRBJ1-1, the full variable domain reads SQTIHQWPATLVQPVGSPLSLECTVEGTSNPNLYWYRQAAGRGLQLLFYSVGIGQISSEVPQNLSASRPQDRQFILSSKKLLLSDSGFYLCAWRGVPNTEAFFGQGTRLTVV.

The chain joins TRBV11-3 to TRBJ2-2; TRBD2 agrees at 7 bases. This CDR3 spans 17 amino acids. Per germline, CDR1 SGHNT and CDR2 YENEEA. With 4 bases clipped from V and 1 base from J, the junction kept 9 bases outside the gene matches. The CDR3 DNA is TGTGCCAGCAGCTCGCCTGACGGGAGGCGGAACACCGGGGAGCTGTTTTTT. Encoded protein: CASSSPDGRRNTGELFF.

This CDR3 reads CASRRSLMTGGGWPGANVLTF. The CDR3 nucleotides read TGTGCCAGCAGGAGGAGCCTCATGACAGGGGGAGGTTGGCCTGGGGCCAACGTCCTGACTTTC. This rearrangement joins TRBV2 to TRBJ2-6; TRBD1 agrees at 9 bases. The CDR3 runs 21 residues. The V segment lost 6 bases and the J segment 2 bases; nucleotides outside the gene matches: 20. Germline CDR1 is SNHLY and CDR2 is FYNNEI. The whole variable domain, filled in from reference TRBV2 and TRBJ2-6, reads EPEVTQTPSHQVTQMGQEVILRCVPISNHLYFYWYRQILGQKVEFLVSFYNNEISEKSEIFDDQFSVERPDGSNFTLKIRSTKLEDSAMYFCASRRSLMTGGGWPGANVLTFGAGSRLTVL.

This chain uses TRBV6-1 with TRBJ2-2; D remains unclear. Germline-derived CDR1 and CDR2 are MNHNS and SASEGT. CDR3 length: 14 residues. The ends were cut back, 6 bases at V and 0 bases at J, with 8 bases in the middle. The CDR3 DNA reads TGTGCCAGCAGAATGGCCGCGAACACCGGGGAGCTGTTTTTT. Protein product: CASRMAANTGELFF.